Listed below are T cell receptor beta chains from one sample, sequenced in a study of cytomegalovirus exposure and HLA in healthy donors. Here immunoSEQ multiplex PCR was the method, and the copy in TCRdb shows in-frame clones only, minus some. The profile shows about 91,000 clones, roughly 86% of them singletons. What was sequenced was PBMCs. These receptors were collected from a man in his thirties or forties in good health and CMV-seropositive. Each CDR3 is given with its conserved first and last residue. A D gene is named only where the DNA matches it firmly. Size tells how often a clone was seen (once, few, many) or the class of an expanded clone, and some rows leave it out.

TRBJ2-7,TRBD2,TRBV5-1,-,TGCGCCAGCAGCTTGCTCTCTAGCGGGAACTCCTACGAGCAGTACTTC,CASSLLSSGNSYEQYF
TRBJ2-1,-,TRBV15,-,TGTGCCACCAGCTCCTTCAGGGGAACCGATGAGCAGTTCTTC,CATSSFRGTDEQFF
TRBJ2-7,TRBD1,TRBV5-1,-,TGCGCCAGCAGACTTGGGGCAGGGGGCGTTTCCTCCTACGAGCAGTACTTC,CASRLGAGGVSSYEQYF
TRBJ1-2,-,TRBV28,once,TGTGCCAGCAGTTTCAGGGGTCTACACTATGGCTACACCTTC,CASSFRGLHYGYTF
TRBJ2-6,TRBD1,TRBV5-1,-,TGCGCCAGCAGCTTGGAGGGACAGGGCTCCTCTGGGGCCAACGTCCTGACTTTC,CASSLEGQGSSGANVLTF
TRBJ1-1,-,TRBV5-1,few,TGCGCCAGCAGCTCTAACAGGGCTCCCACTGAAGCTTTCTTT,CASSSNRAPTEAFF
TRBJ1-2,TRBD1,TRBV5-4,-,TGTGCCAGCAGCTTTCGGGGACAGGGGAACTATGGCTACACCTTC,CASSFRGQGNYGYTF
TRBJ1-2,TRBD1,TRBV4-1,-,TGCGCCAGCAGCCAGAGACAGGGGGACTATGGCTACACCTTC,CASSQRQGDYGYTF
TRBJ1-4,-,TRBV5-1,-,TGCGCCAGCAGCTTGGAGGGTAGTCCGGGACAAGAAGTGTTTTTT,CASSLEGSPGQEVFF
TRBJ2-2,TRBD2,TRBV10-2,-,TGCGCCAGCAGTGAGCCAGCGGGAGTTACCGGGGAGCTGTTTTTT,CASSEPAGVTGELFF
TRBJ2-7,TRBD2,TRBV6-5,-,TGTGCCAGCAGTGAAGGACTAGCGGGAGACGAGCAGTACTTC,CASSEGLAGDEQYF
TRBJ2-7,TRBD1,TRBV14,-,TGTGCCAGCAGGGACCGGGACAGTTGGGAGCAGTACTTC,CASRDRDSWEQYF
TRBJ1-1,TRBD1,TRBV6-5,-,TGTGCCAGCAGTTACAGGGGGCTGCCGAACACTGAAGCTTTCTTT,CASSYRGLPNTEAFF
TRBJ1-1,TRBD1,TRBV7-9,-,TGTGCCGGCAGACACCTTAGGGGACAGGGGGTCACTGAAGCTTTCTTT,CAGRHLRGQGVTEAFF
TRBJ1-1,-,TRBV5-5,-,TGTGCCAGCAGCTTGAATCGACCTAGAAACACTGAAGCTTTCTTT,CASSLNRPRNTEAFF
TRBJ2-7,-,TRBV29-1,-,TGCAGCGTTGACTGGGGGCGATCCGAGCAGTACTTC,CSVDWGRSEQYF
TRBJ2-7,-,TRBV28,-,TGTGCCAGCACTATAGGGGGGGCAGGGGGCTTATACGAGCAGTACTTC,CASTIGGAGGLYEQYF
TRBJ2-2,TRBD2,TRBV4-1,-,TGCGCCAGCAGCCAAGATGTTAGACTAGCGGGTATCGGGGAGCTGTTTTTT,CASSQDVRLAGIGELFF
TRBJ2-1,TRBD2,TRBV27,-,TGTGCCAGCAGTTTCGCTAGCGGGAGGGCTGGGCATGAGCAGTTCTTC,CASSFASGRAGHEQFF
TRBJ2-5,-,TRBV2,-,TGTGCCAGCAGTGAAGGCCGGGAGACCCAGTACTTC,CASSEGRETQYF
TRBJ2-2,TRBD2,TRBV11-2,-,TGTGCCAGCAGCTTAAGACTAGCGGGAGGAAGGAACACCGGGGAGCTGTTTTTT,CASSLRLAGGRNTGELFF
TRBJ2-2,-,TRBV27,-,TGTGCCAGCAGTCCGGGTTTGGGCACCGGGGAGCTGTTTTTT,CASSPGLGTGELFF
TRBJ2-7,-,TRBV7-9,few,TGTGCCAGCAGACCTCGGTTTGGATTGGAGGAGCAGTACTTC,CASRPRFGLEEQYF
TRBJ1-5,-,TRBV7-9,-,TGTGCCAGCAGCGTTGCAGGGAGCAATCAGCCCCAGCATTTT,CASSVAGSNQPQHF
TRBJ2-3,TRBD2,TRBV19,-,TGTGCCAGTAGCAGAACTAGCGGGAGGGCCCTATCCAGCACAGATACGCAGTATTTT,CASSRTSGRALSSTDTQYF
TRBJ2-1,-,TRBV5-1,-,TGCGCCAGCAGTTTAGGGGGCTCCTACAATGAGCAGTTCTTC,CASSLGGSYNEQFF
TRBJ2-1,TRBD1,TRBV5-1,-,TGCGCCAGCAGCCCTGGACAGGACAATGAGCAGTTCTTC,CASSPGQDNEQFF
TRBJ2-3,-,TRBV11-2,few,TGTGCCAGCAGCTTCCTCTGGGGGGGGCTTGATCCAGATACGCAGTATTTT,CASSFLWGGLDPDTQYF
TRBJ2-2,-,TRBV18,-,TGTGCCAGCTCACCAGACCCAGGGACCGGGGAGCTGTTTTTT,CASSPDPGTGELFF
TRBJ2-6,TRBD2,TRBV5-1,few,TGCGCCAGCAGCTTTCTAGCGGGCTCTGGGGCCAACGTCCTGACTTTC,CASSFLAGSGANVLTF
TRBJ2-7,-,TRBV2,once,TGTGCCAGCATGCGGGAACCATCCTACGAGCAGTACTTC,CASMREPSYEQYF
TRBJ2-3,TRBD1,TRBV4-1,-,TGCGCCAGCGAGTCGGGACAGGGGGCGATGGATACGCAGTATTTT,CASESGQGAMDTQYF
TRBJ2-6,-,TRBV6-5,-,TGTGCCAGCAGTTACGGGCGTTCTGGGGCCAACGTCCTGACTTTC,CASSYGRSGANVLTF
TRBJ2-3,-,TRBV25-1,-,TGTGCCAGCAGTGAGTTGCGCATCACAGATACGCAGTATTTT,CASSELRITDTQYF
TRBJ2-1,-,TRBV30,-,TGTGCCTGTCAAAAGTCAGGGTCGTTGGATGAGCAGTTCTTC,CACQKSGSLDEQFF
TRBJ2-7,-,TRBV6-6,-,TGTGCCAGCAGGCCAAACACAGGGTGGGGTCGCTACGAGCAGTACTTC,CASRPNTGWGRYEQYF
TRBJ2-1,TRBD1,TRBV10-1,-,TGCGCCAGCAGTTCCGGGACAGGGGTTGGTGAGCAGTTCTTC,CASSSGTGVGEQFF
TRBJ2-2,-,TRBV5-1,few,TGCGCCAGCACTGGCCGTACGAACACCGGGGAGCTGTTTTTT,CASTGRTNTGELFF
TRBJ2-5,-,TRBV7-2,once,TGTGCCAGCAGCTTAGGCTGGGCGACCCAGTACTTC,CASSLGWATQYF
TRBJ2-7,-,TRBV7-9,-,TGTGCCAGCAGCCCTCAGTCGAACGAGCAGTACTTC,CASSPQSNEQYF
TRBJ2-7,-,TRBV21-1,-,TGTGCCAGCAGCAAAGCGTACGGGGGGCGCCCCTACGAGCAGTACTTC,CASSKAYGGRPYEQYF
TRBJ1-1,-,TRBV4-1,-,TGCGCCAGCAGCCAAGATCCCCCCGGTGAAGCTTTCTTT,CASSQDPPGEAFF
TRBJ2-7,-,TRBV5-4,-,TGTGCCAGCAGCGGGGCCGCCGGAGAGCAGTACTTC,CASSGAAGEQYF
TRBJ2-2,TRBD2,TRBV9,once,TGTGCCAGCAGCGTAGTGGCGGGAGTGAACACCGGGGAGCTGTTTTTT,CASSVVAGVNTGELFF
TRBJ2-7,-,TRBV5-1,-,TGCGCCAGCAGCTTCACGGGAGACTACGAGCAGTACTTC,CASSFTGDYEQYF
TRBJ2-7,TRBD2,TRBV5-1,-,TGCGCCAGCAGCTTGGTTCCTAGCGGGAGTCAGAACGAGCAGTACTTC,CASSLVPSGSQNEQYF
TRBJ2-2,-,TRBV15,-,TGTGCCACCAGCAGAGAAGGGGGAAGAGGGATCTCGAACACCGGGGAGCTGTTTTTT,CATSREGGRGISNTGELFF
TRBJ2-6,-,TRBV4-1,-,TGCGCCAGCAGCCAAGATCACAGGTACGCCGGGGCCAACGTCCTGACTTTC,CASSQDHRYAGANVLTF
TRBJ2-7,-,TRBV9,few,TGTGCCAGCAGCGTCCTACCGGGGAGGCACGAGCAGTACTTC,CASSVLPGRHEQYF
TRBJ1-3,TRBD1,TRBV5-1,-,TGCGCCAGCAGCTTGGGCCGGACAGGTTTCGCCGGAAACACCATATATTTT,CASSLGRTGFAGNTIYF
TRBJ2-2,-,TRBV30,-,TGTGCCTGGAGCGCACTCCGGACGGGGATACTGACCGGGGAGCTGTTTTTT,CAWSALRTGILTGELFF
TRBJ1-5,TRBD1,TRBV5-5,-,TGTGCCAGCAGCTTCGGACAGGGGCAACAGCCCCAGCATTTT,CASSFGQGQQPQHF
TRBJ1-1,TRBD1,TRBV27,-,TGTGCCAGCAGTCCTTCCTGGGACAGACTCACTGAAGCTTTCTTT,CASSPSWDRLTEAFF
TRBJ2-2,TRBD1,TRBV18,-,TGTGCCAGCTCACCTCGAATGGACAGGGAGACCGGGGAGCTGTTTTTT,CASSPRMDRETGELFF
TRBJ2-5,TRBD2,TRBV11-2,-,TGTGCCAGCAGCCCCCGGACTAGCAGAGAGACCCAGTACTTC,CASSPRTSRETQYF